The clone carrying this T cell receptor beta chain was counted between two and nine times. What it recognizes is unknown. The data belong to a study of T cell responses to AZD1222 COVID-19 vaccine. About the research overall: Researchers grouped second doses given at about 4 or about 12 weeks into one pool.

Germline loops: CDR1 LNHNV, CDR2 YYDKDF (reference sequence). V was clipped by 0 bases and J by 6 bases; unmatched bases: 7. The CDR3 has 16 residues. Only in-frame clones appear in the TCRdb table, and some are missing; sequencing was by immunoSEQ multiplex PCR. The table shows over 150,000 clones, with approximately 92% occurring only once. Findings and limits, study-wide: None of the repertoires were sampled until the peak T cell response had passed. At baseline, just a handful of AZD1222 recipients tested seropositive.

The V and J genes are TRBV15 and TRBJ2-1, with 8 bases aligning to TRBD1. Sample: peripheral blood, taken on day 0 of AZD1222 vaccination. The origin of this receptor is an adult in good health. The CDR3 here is CATSREIQGAGNEQFF. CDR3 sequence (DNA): TGTGCCACCAGCAGAGAAATTCAGGGGGCCGGCAATGAGCAGTTCTTC.